This T cell receptor (beta chain) was sequenced for a study of CD4 T cells in relation to SARS-CoV-2 and coronaviruses. Study details: Controls used an HIV-1 Nef peptide pool or no peptide.

Assay: immunoSEQ multiplex PCR; the TCRdb copy retains only in-frame clones and omits some. The top ten hold 15% to 20% of the sample, which has about 26,000 clones, roughly 80% seen once. About this clone: What it recognizes is unknown.

The unexposed donors gave CD4+ T cells in about 2011-2018, prior to COVID-19. CD4+ T cells were isolated from the cells after around eleven days of culture. As cell numbers allowed, unexposed-donor CD4+ T cells faced SARS-CoV-2 S/N and four cold-coronavirus spikes. The CDR3 has 12 amino acids. V gave up 8 bases and J gave up 2 bases, with 8 bases separating them. The germline CDR1 and CDR2 sequences are MGHDK and SYGVNS. This chain connects TRBV25-1 to TRBJ2-3; weak D call: TRBD2 (6 bases). Source material: CD4+ T cells from PBMCs, cultured in vitro. This TCR came from a human donor in good health. The CDR3 here is CASGGNTDTQYF. As DNA, the CDR3 is TGTGCCAGCGGGGGGAACACAGATACGCAGTATTTT. Full variable domain (rest looked up from reference TRBV25-1 and TRBJ2-3): EADIYQTPRYLVIGTGKKITLECSQTMGHDKMYWYQQDPGMELHLIHYSYGVNSTEKGDLSSESTVSRIRTEHFPLTLESARPSHTSQYLCASGGNTDTQYFGPGTRLTVL.